This T cell receptor (beta chain) was profiled in a study of Ad26.COV2.S vaccination and SARS-CoV-2 variants. Study-wide points: Substantial response breadth was reportedly seen for spike-specific CD8+ and CD4+ T cells after vaccination.

CDR3 length: 13 residues. V shed 2 bases and J shed 7 bases, with 11 bases lying between them. Germline assignment: CDR1 KGHSH and CDR2 LQKENI. A remark on this clone: Antigen unknown.

Method: immunoSEQ multiplex PCR; TCRdb's copy keeps in-frame clones and lacks some. The top ten clones hold over 8.5% of a sample with more than 300,000 clones, approximately 86% of them seen once. Treatment denoted: 15 to 20 received Ad26.COV2.S at low or high dose, single or two shots; about five received placebo; per-sample allocation not given. Repertoires come from day 63 after the first vaccine or placebo injection. Source: peripheral blood, taken in a trial of Ad26.COV2.S vaccine versus placebo. The V and J genes are TRBV18 and TRBJ1-2; D uncertain. The TCR originated in a person between 18 and 65 years old who received the Ad26.COV2.S COVID-19 vaccine or a placebo. The CDR3 DNA reads TGTGCCAGCTCACCAACCGACGGGAGTGGCTACACCTTC. Translated: CASSPTDGSGYTF. Based on the CDR3 plus reference TRBV18 and TRBJ1-2, the full variable domain is NAGVMQNPRHLVRRRGQEARLRCSPMKGHSHVYWYRQLPEEGLKFMVYLQKENIIDESGMPKERFSAEFPKEGPSILRIQQVVRGDSAAYFCASSPTDGSGYTFGSGTRLTVV.